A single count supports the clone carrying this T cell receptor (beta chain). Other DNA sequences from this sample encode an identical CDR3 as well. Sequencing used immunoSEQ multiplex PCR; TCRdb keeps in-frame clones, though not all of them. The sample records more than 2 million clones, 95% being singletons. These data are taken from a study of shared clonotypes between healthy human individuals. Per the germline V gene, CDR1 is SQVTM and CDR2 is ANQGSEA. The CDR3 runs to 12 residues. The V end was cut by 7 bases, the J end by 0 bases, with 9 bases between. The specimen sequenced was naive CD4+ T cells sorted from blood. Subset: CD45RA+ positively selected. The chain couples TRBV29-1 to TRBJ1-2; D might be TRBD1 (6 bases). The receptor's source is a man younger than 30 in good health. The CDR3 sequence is CSGGQANYGYTF. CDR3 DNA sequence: TGCAGCGGGGGGCAGGCTAACTATGGCTACACCTTC.